This TCR beta chain was sequenced during a study of cytomegalovirus exposure and HLA in healthy donors. The study ran its PCR with 60 Vbeta and 13 Jbeta primers. Measured with immunoSEQ multiplex PCR; TCRdb has only the in-frame clones, and not every one. Seen here are some 180,000 clones, roughly 77% observed once, and the top ten hold roughly 3.6%. This clone is a singleton in its sample. No antigen is known for it. Study-wide points: Most TCR sequences proved rare, with some public TCRs found in many donors. Most likely, a cluster of highly shared sequence variants arose as a sequencing artifact. In a later analysis, HLA-associated beta chains showed higher expansion and lower generation probabilities than comparable chains.

Germline values: CDR1 SGDLS, CDR2 YYNGEE. The V and J ends lost 5 bases and 7 bases, in that order; junction bases with no gene match: 4. The CDR3 extends over 12 amino acids. Each donor was nominally healthy when sampled (though unrecorded immune exposures were likely). The gene calls are TRBV9 and TRBJ1-2; 8 nucleotides align to TRBD1. Material for sequencing was PBMCs. The TCR sequence derives from a man in his forties in good health and CMV-seropositive. Here the CDR3 DNA reads TGTGCCAGCAGTAAAGACAGGGGTGGCTACACCTTC. Amino acid sequence: CASSKDRGGYTF.